This T cell receptor beta chain was recorded in a study of beta chain features in type 1 diabetes. Study as a whole: Sorted cells, approximately 100,000,000 in number, were examined across all samples.

CD4+ cells of the naive, central memory, regulatory and stem cell-like memory types were sorted via CD45RO/CCR7/CD25/CD127/CD95/CD27. From germline, CDR1 is SGHTA and CDR2 FQGTGA. This CDR3 comprises 15 residues. V lost 2 bases, J lost 1 base, and 6 bases lay in between. Regarding this clone: As yet, its antigen is unknown.

Reverse transcription of all isolated RNA meant that expressed TCRB transcripts were sequenced. TCRdb's table, derived via immunoSEQ multiplex PCR, lists solely in-frame clones and lacks some. In the table there are 600,000 to 700,000 clones, over 10% of which are singletons. Regarding the study as a whole: Insertions at VDJ junctions were less frequent in type 1 diabetes patients. These patients also deleted more nucleotides at the same junctions. Unsettled here was the matter of whether HLA type influences TCRB rearrangement. Moderately but significantly shorter TCRB CDR3s were found in Type 1 diabetes patients in all four CD4+ subsets.

The chain recombines TRBV7-3 with TRBJ2-6; TRBD1 might be the D (5 bases). The sequence came from a man aged 25-40 years with type 1 diabetes. The sample taken for sequencing was naive CD4+ T cells from blood. CDR3 bases: TGTGCCAGCAGCTTATCAGGGTCTGGGGCCAACGTCCTGACTTTC. This encodes CASSLSGSGANVLTF.